The 22 T cell receptor beta chains below were found in one sample sequenced in a study of cytomegalovirus exposure and HLA in healthy donors. In the PCR, 60 Vbeta and 13 Jbeta primers were used. Profiling relied on immunoSEQ multiplex PCR, and the TCRdb table lists in-frame clones only, not all of them. The profile covers approximately 180,000 clones, with about 13% appearing a single time and roughly 7.7% taken by the ten largest. Material: PBMCs. All receptors derive from a man aged 45-65 years in good health and CMV-seropositive.

This clone occurred a few times. The chain uses TRBV5-1 and TRBJ1-5, with D perhaps matching TRBD1 (5 bases). The CDR3 totals 14 residues. Germline-derived CDR1 and CDR2 are SGHRS and YFSETQ. Trimming left V 0 bases short and J 7 bases short, with 11 bases between. The CDR3 region has the DNA TGCGCCAGCAGCTTGGAAGGGGTCGGGCAGCCCCAGCATTTT. Translating it yields CASSLEGVGQPQHF.

This chain links TRBV27 with TRBJ2-3, with 9 positions matching TRBD1. With V trimmed by 6 bases and J by 2 bases, 6 bases remained unmatched. The CDR3 contains 15 residues. From germline, CDR1 is MNHEY and CDR2 SMNVEV (reference sequence). CDR3 sequence reads: CASRFYRGHTDTQYF. Here the CDR3 DNA reads TGTGCCAGCAGATTTTACAGGGGGCACACAGATACGCAGTATTTT.

This clone was seen only a few times. The chain links TRBV11-3 to TRBJ1-4; maybe TRBD1 (6 bases). This CDR3 spans 14 amino acids. CDR1 and CDR2 from the germline V gene are SGHNT and YENEEA. V shed 7 bases and J shed 7 bases, with 16 bases lying between them. DNA for the CDR3: TGTGCCAGCAACCACAGGGTCTCGAGTGAAAAACTGTTTTTT. Its protein product is CASNHRVSSEKLFF.

The chain links TRBV18 to TRBJ2-3, with 7 positions matching TRBD2. The CDR3 is 14 residues long. J was trimmed by 2 bases and V by 3 bases; bases with no gene match: 2. In germline, CDR1 is KGHSH, CDR2 LQKENI. The CDR3 DNA is TGTGCCAGCTCACCTCTAGCGGTCACAGATACGCAGTATTTT. Protein product: CASSPLAVTDTQYF.

This chain links TRBV10-3 with TRBJ1-5, with 8 bases fitting TRBD1. V dropped 5 bases and J dropped 5; count of bases not matched to a gene: 5. The CDR3 spans 14 residues. CDR1 and CDR2 (germline): ENHRY, SYGVKD. CDR3 loop: CAISQGAVDQPQHF. CDR3 coding DNA: TGTGCCATCAGTCAGGGGGCGGTGGATCAGCCCCAGCATTTT.

The rearrangement joins TRBV2 to TRBJ2-3; D is unclear. The V gene lost 4 bases and the J gene lost 1 base, with 9 bases spanning the gap. There are 14 residues in the CDR3. In germline, CDR1 is SNHLY, CDR2 FYNNEI. The CDR3 region is CASSVSLGTDTQYF. In DNA form, the CDR3 reads TGTGCCAGCAGTGTAAGCCTCGGCACAGATACGCAGTATTTT.

This clone came up many times. This rearrangement joins TRBV5-6 to TRBJ2-3, with D tentatively TRBD1 (5 bases). The CDR3 has 14 amino acids. V was shortened by 2 bases and J by 2 bases, with 9 bases between the two germline ends. Germline V gives CDR1 SGHDT, CDR2 YYEEEE. CDR3 protein: CASSFGHYTDTQYF. For the CDR3, the DNA is TGTGCCAGCAGCTTCGGACACTACACAGATACGCAGTATTTT. Full variable domain (remainder filled in from reference TRBV5-6 and TRBJ2-3): DAGVTQSPTHLIKTRGQQVTLRCSPKSGHDTVSWYQQALGQGPQFIFQYYEEEERQRGNFPDRFSGHQFPNYSSELNVNALLLGDSALYLCASSFGHYTDTQYFGPGTRLTVL.

This clone came up a few times. The chain has TRBV7-9 and TRBJ1-1; unclear D gene. The CDR3 covers 14 residues. CDR1 and CDR2 (germline): SEHNR, FQNEAQ (reference sequence). Trimming shortened V by 3 bases and J by 6 bases, and 14 bases separated the two germline ends. CDR3 amino acids: CASSLVAHRAEAFF. In DNA form, the CDR3 reads TGTGCCAGCAGCTTGGTAGCCCACCGAGCTGAAGCTTTCTTT.

This rearrangement joins TRBV5-6 to TRBJ2-3, with TRBD2 matching 7 bases. The germline CDR1 and CDR2 sequences are SGHDT and YYEEEE. This CDR3 spans 14 amino acids. V trimming: 4 bases; J trimming: 2 bases; junction bases outside the gene matches: 4. This CDR3 reads CASSPRLATDTQYF. Written as DNA, the CDR3 is TGTGCCAGCAGCCCCCGACTAGCCACAGATACGCAGTATTTT.

This clone was recorded a few times. The rearrangement joins TRBV27 to TRBJ2-5, with 9 bases fitting TRBD1. The CDR3 loop spans 15 amino acids. V gave up 5 bases and J gave up 7 bases; unmatched junction bases: 11. The V gene's germline CDR1 is MNHEY and CDR2 SMNVEV (reference sequence). CDR3 amino acids: CASSARVGDRATQYF. CDR3 in DNA: TGTGCCAGCAGTGCCCGCGTAGGGGACAGGGCGACCCAGTACTTC.

This clone showed up just a few times. This chain joins TRBV19 and TRBJ1-2, with TRBD1 matching 9 bases. Germline V lookup: CDR1 LNHDA, CDR2 SQIVND (reference sequence). V was pared by 1 base and J by 6 bases, with 6 bases of the junction left unmatched. There are 15 residues in the CDR3. CDR3 residues: CASSIVGDRVDGYTF. The CDR3 DNA reads TGTGCCAGTAGTATAGTAGGGGACAGGGTAGATGGCTACACCTTC.

The CDR3 reads CASSELGGKGYV. CDR3 nucleotide sequence: TGTGCCAGCAGTGAACTCGGTGGGAAGGGGTACGTC. The chain carries TRBV6-1 and TRBJ2-7; D call uncertain. Germline V gene data show CDR1 as MNHNS and CDR2 as SASEGT. V shed 2 bases and J shed 12 bases, with 14 bases lying between them. CDR3 length equals 12 residues.

The rearrangement uses TRBV20-1 and TRBJ1-2, with a weak D call TRBD1 (6 bases). The germline V gene has CDR1 DFQATT and CDR2 SNEGSKA (reference sequence). The CDR3 covers 11 residues. Here the CDR3 reads CKTQGSHGYTF. CDR3 sequence (DNA): TGCAAAACACAGGGAAGTCATGGCTACACCTTC.

This clone was detected only a few times. The chain couples TRBV29-1 to TRBJ2-2, with 12 bases that match TRBD2. CDR3 size: 16 residues. Germline V lookup: CDR1 SQVTM, CDR2 ANQGSEA. This chain's CDR3 is CIHSSGGAPNTGELFF. CDR3 nucleotide sequence: TGCATCCATTCTAGCGGGGGGGCCCCGAACACCGGGGAGCTGTTTTTT.

V is TRBV18 and J is TRBJ1-1; a weak D match, TRBD1 (6 bases). The germline V gene has CDR1 KGHSH and CDR2 LQKENI. The CDR3 is 14 amino acids. V gave up 6 bases and J gave up 1 base, with 12 bases separating them. The chain's CDR3 is CASSSKTGNTEAFF. CDR3 bases: TGTGCCAGCTCGTCTAAGACAGGGAACACTGAAGCTTTCTTT.

This rearrangement joins TRBV5-4 to TRBJ2-7; TRBD2 matches at 15 bases. V trimming: 4 bases; J trimming: 5 bases; junction bases outside the gene matches: 7. Germline V gene lookup returns CDR1 SGHNT and CDR2 YYREEE (reference sequence). The CDR3 length is 16 residues. The CDR3 DNA reads TGTGCCAGCAGCCCTGGACTAGCGGGGGGGCGGAACGAGCAGTACTTC. Its protein is CASSPGLAGGRNEQYF.

A few counts support this clone. The identical CDR3 is also encoded by other nucleotide sequences in the sample. The chain uses TRBV29-1 and TRBJ1-2; D ambiguous. CDR3 length equals 13 residues. V lost 5 bases and J lost 7, with 17 bases in between. CDR1 SQVTM and CDR2 ANQGSEA come from the germline V gene. CDR3 DNA: TGCAGCGTTTTGACAACCACCTATGGTGGCTACACCTTC. The encoded protein is CSVLTTTYGGYTF.

The V and J genes are TRBV4-3 and TRBJ2-1, with 10 bases aligning to TRBD2. Trimming took 3 bases from V and 6 from J; bases not matched to a gene: 8. Per germline, CDR1 LGHNA and CDR2 YSLEER. CDR3 size: 16 residues. CDR3 in DNA: TGCGCCAGCAGCCAGGATCCGAGCGGGGGGGCCAATGAGCAGTTCTTC. Its translation: CASSQDPSGGANEQFF.

This chain joins TRBV28 and TRBJ1-1, with no clear D. The CDR3 contains 15 residues. From germline, CDR1 is MDHEN and CDR2 SYDVKM. V lost 2 bases to trimming and J lost 4 bases, with 14 bases between them. CDR3 DNA sequence: TGTGCCAGCAGTTTACAACGAGAGAGGCCCACTGAAGCTTTCTTT. Protein sequence: CASSLQRERPTEAFF. The full variable domain, with the rest looked up from reference TRBV28 and TRBJ1-1, is DVKVTQSSRYLVKRTGEKVFLECVQDMDHENMFWYRQDPGLGLRLIYFSYDVKMKEKGDIPEGYSVSREKKERFSLILESASTNQTSMYLCASSLQRERPTEAFFGQGTRLTVV.

This clone came up a few times. This rearrangement joins TRBV11-2 to TRBJ2-2, with D possibly matching TRBD1 (5 bases). The CDR3 spans 15 residues. V was trimmed by 8 bases and J by 0 bases, leaving 13 bases between them. CDR1 is SGHAT, CDR2 FQNNGV, per germline. The CDR3 bases are TGTGCCAGCTCCCCCAGGGTTACGAACACCGGGGAGCTGTTTTTT. Protein sequence: CASSPRVTNTGELFF.

This clone was observed a few times. This sequence joins TRBV2 and TRBJ1-4, with a weak D call TRBD1 (5 bases). This CDR3 has 14 residues. With 3 bases removed from V and 4 bases from J, the gap between germline ends came to 9 bases. Germline V gives CDR1 SNHLY, CDR2 FYNNEI. As DNA, the CDR3 is TGTGCCAGCAGTGAGACAGAGCTTAATGAAAAACTGTTTTTT. Its translation: CASSETELNEKLFF.

This clone was observed a handful of times. V gene TRBV5-1 combines with J gene TRBJ1-2; 11 bases map to TRBD1. V trimming: 5 bases; J trimming: 4 bases; junction bases outside the gene matches: 7. The CDR3 loop spans 15 amino acids. Germline V CDR1 and CDR2: SGHRS, YFSETQ. This chain's CDR3 is CASSQDRGLGYGYTF. In nucleotides, the CDR3 is TGCGCCAGCAGTCAGGACAGGGGGCTCGGCTATGGCTACACCTTC. The complete variable domain, with remaining parts taken from reference TRBV5-1 and TRBJ1-2, reads KAGVTQTPRYLIKTRGQQVTLSCSPISGHRSVSWYQQTPGQGLQFLFEYFSETQRNKGNFPGRFSGRQFSNSRSEMNVSTLELGDSALYLCASSQDRGLGYGYTFGSGTRLTVV.